A selection of T cell receptor beta chains follows, all from one sample in a study of shared clonotypes between healthy human individuals. Profiling relied on immunoSEQ multiplex PCR, and the TCRdb table lists in-frame clones only, not all of them. The profile covers millions of clones, with about 95% appearing a single time and about 1.1% taken by the ten largest. The specimen sequenced was naive CD8+ T cells sorted from blood. The receptors were gathered from a man aged 18 to 30 in good health. The CDR3 runs from the conserved cysteine through the conserved F or W. Each record gives: V gene, CDR3 protein.

V: TRBV2; CDR3: CASSERGRYNEQFF
V: TRBV9; CDR3: CASSVGQPNSPLHF
V: TRBV2; CDR3: CASNLDRVRTSGANVLTF
V: TRBV7-6; CDR3: CASSPSIGGQAYEQYF
V: TRBV10-2; CDR3: CASSEPGLMSTDTQYF
V: TRBV1; CDR3: CTSSPGTVEGHYEQYF
V: TRBV6-6; CDR3: CASSYPPQRETQYF
V: TRBV6-6; CDR3: CASSYAGLVTGELFF
V: TRBV2; CDR3: CASSEGDRLTYEQYF
V: TRBV19; CDR3: CASSIPGQGSITDTQYF
V: TRBV18; CDR3: CASSPEGQGDEQYF
V: TRBV27; CDR3: CASSSPRGLNTDTQYF
V: TRBV2; CDR3: CASRGTGISTNEKLFF
V: TRBV6-5; CDR3: CATLQGAQDTEAFF
V: TRBV9; CDR3: CASSAGTSSSEELFF
V: TRBV27; CDR3: CASSLSPGDPLYEQYF
V: TRBV20-1; CDR3: CSARGSSEQYF
V: TRBV2; CDR3: CASSGQNFLYEQYF
V: TRBV19; CDR3: CASSSREGLADTQYF
V: TRBV7-6; CDR3: CASSPGQGLSRQPQHF
V: TRBV7-9; CDR3: CASSLPTSAGGSSYEQYF
V: TRBV28; CDR3: CASSWVRGTEAFF
V: TRBV4-1; CDR3: CASSQVSAGANSYEQYF
V: TRBV6-5; CDR3: CASSRAVHIDEQFF
V: TRBV29-1; CDR3: CSVEGGIGGGDYEQYF
V: TRBV6-5; CDR3: CASSYSSGGANEQFF
V: TRBV20-1; CDR3: CSVTDEKLFF
V: TRBV4-1; CDR3: CASSPRATSGRYNEQFF
V: TRBV29-1; CDR3: CSVGLGLDNEQFF
V: TRBV7-9; CDR3: CASSLGTDVLTF
V: TRBV4-2; CDR3: CASSGRKEVVPAELFF
V: TRBV7-6; CDR3: CASSPLGQGTGELFF
V: TRBV11-2; CDR3: CASSREGFSYEQYF
V: TRBV5-1; CDR3: CASSPGTSGGNEQFF
V: TRBV4-3; CDR3: CASSPTRQGAQYEQYF
V: TRBV2; CDR3: CASSEVRSNEQYF